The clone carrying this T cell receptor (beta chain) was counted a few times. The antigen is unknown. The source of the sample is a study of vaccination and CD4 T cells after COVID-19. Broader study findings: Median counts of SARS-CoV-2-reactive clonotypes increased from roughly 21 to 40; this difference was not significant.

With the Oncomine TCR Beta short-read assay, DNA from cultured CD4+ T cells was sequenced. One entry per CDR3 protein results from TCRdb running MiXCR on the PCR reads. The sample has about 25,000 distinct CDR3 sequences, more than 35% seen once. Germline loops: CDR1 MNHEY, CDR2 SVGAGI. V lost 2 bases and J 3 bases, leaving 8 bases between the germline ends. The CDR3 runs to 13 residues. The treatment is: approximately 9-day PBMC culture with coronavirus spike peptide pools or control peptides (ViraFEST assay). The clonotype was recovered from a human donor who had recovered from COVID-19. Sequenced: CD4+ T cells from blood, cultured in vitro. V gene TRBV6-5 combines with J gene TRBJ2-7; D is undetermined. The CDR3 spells CASSYRVSYEQYF. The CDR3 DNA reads TGTGCCAGCAGTTACCGGGTGAGCTACGAGCAGTACTTC.